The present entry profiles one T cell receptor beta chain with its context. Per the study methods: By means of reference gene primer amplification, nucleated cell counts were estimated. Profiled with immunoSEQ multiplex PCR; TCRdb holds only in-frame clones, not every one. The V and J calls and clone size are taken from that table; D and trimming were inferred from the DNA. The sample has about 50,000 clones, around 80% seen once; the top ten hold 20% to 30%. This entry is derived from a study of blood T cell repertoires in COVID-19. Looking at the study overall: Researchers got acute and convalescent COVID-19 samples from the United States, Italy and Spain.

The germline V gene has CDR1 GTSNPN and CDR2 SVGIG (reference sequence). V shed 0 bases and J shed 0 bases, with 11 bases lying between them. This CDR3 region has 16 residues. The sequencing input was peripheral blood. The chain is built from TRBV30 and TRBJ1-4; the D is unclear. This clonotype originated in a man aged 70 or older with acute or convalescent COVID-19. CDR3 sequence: CAWSVTVSPTNEKLFF. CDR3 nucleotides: TGTGCCTGGAGTGTAACAGTGTCGCCAACTAATGAAAAACTGTTTTTT.